This T cell receptor beta chain was captured by sequencing in a study of blood T cell repertoires in COVID-19. Using immunoSEQ multiplex PCR, the repertoire was profiled, and TCRdb retains in-frame clones only, with some absent. The sample has around 280,000 clones; about 90% are singletons. The germline gives CDR1 SGHVS, CDR2 FQNEAQ. The J segment lost 7 bases and the V segment lost 5 bases, leaving 9 bases of the junction unmatched. The CDR3 totals 15 residues. The origin of this receptor is a woman in her 30s who had recovered from COVID-19. The chain joins TRBV7-8 to TRBJ1-4; 8 bases line up with TRBD1. Sequenced: peripheral blood. CDR3: CASSRSTGGGEKLFF. CDR3 nucleotide sequence: TGTGCCAGCAGCCGCAGCACAGGGGGTGGTGAAAAACTGTTTTTT.